These 27 T cell receptor beta chains were all obtained from the same sample, sequenced in a study of identical twins. One entry per CDR3 protein, called by TCRdb with MiXCR from the 5' RACE reads. Altogether 420,000 or so distinct CDR3 sequences are present, less than 20% being singletons, with the ten largest covering 12%. Material for sequencing was naive T cells sorted from blood. The receptors here all came from a man aged 45-65 years in good health.

V is TRBV7-2 and J is TRBJ1-6, with 7 bases fitting TRBD1. There are 16 residues in the CDR3. V lost 3 bases and J lost 5; bases outside the gene matches: 7. Germline V CDR1 and CDR2: SGHTA, FQGNSA. The DNA for the CDR3 is TGTGCCAGCAGCTTCCGACAGGGCCAAAATAATTCACCCCTCCACTTT. It translates to CASSFRQGQNNSPLHF.

The chain employs TRBV20-1 and TRBJ2-5, with 7 bases fitting TRBD2. Germline V CDR1 and CDR2: DFQATT, SNEGSKA (reference sequence). This CDR3 comprises 14 residues. Germline trimming cut 1 base from V and 4 bases from J; bases unmatched to any gene: 6. Written as DNA, the CDR3 is TGCAGTGCTAGAGGAGACCCGGGAGGAGAGACCCAGTACTTC. This gives the protein CSARGDPGGETQYF.

CDR3 in DNA: TGTGCCAGCTCACCATTCCGGGACAGGGGCTCCTACGAGCAGTACTTC. This sequence encodes CASSPFRDRGSYEQYF. This chain links TRBV18 with TRBJ2-7, with 10 bases identical to TRBD1. The CDR3 covers 16 residues. The ends lost 2 bases at V and 0 bases at J; junction bases unmatched: 4. The germline V gene has CDR1 KGHSH and CDR2 LQKENI.

This clonotype has just a few counts. The chain employs TRBV7-3 and TRBJ2-3; D possibly corresponds to TRBD2 (6 bases). The CDR3 runs 15 residues. Germline values: CDR1 SGHTA, CDR2 FQGTGA. Trimming removed 1 base from V and 2 bases from J, with 10 bases in between. In nucleotides, the CDR3 is TGTGCCAGCAGCTTAATAGCGGAAGCCACAGATACGCAGTATTTT. As protein: CASSLIAEATDTQYF. Supplemented by reference TRBV7-3 and TRBJ2-3, the full variable domain reads GAGVSQTPSNKVTEKGKYVELRCDPISGHTALYWYRQSLGQGPEFLIYFQGTGAADDSGLPNDRFFAVRPEGSVSTLKIQRTERGDSAVYLCASSLIAEATDTQYFGPGTRLTVL.

CDR3 DNA: TGTGCCAGCAGCTTATGGGGGGGTCCATACAATGAGCAGTTCTTC. It encodes CASSLWGGPYNEQFF. This chain links TRBV7-2 with TRBJ2-1, with TRBD2 matching over 7 bases. CDR1 is SGHTA, CDR2 FQGNSA, per germline. V gave up 2 bases and J gave up 4 bases; unmatched junction bases: 5. The CDR3 sequence is 15 residues long.

This clonotype was seen many times. The chain employs TRBV2 and TRBJ2-1, with TRBD1 identical over 8 bases. This CDR3 has 14 residues. J was trimmed by 6 bases and V by 5 bases; bases with no gene match: 6. The germline CDR1 and CDR2 sequences are SNHLY and FYNNEI. The CDR3 region has the DNA TGTGCCAGCAGTCTGAGGGACAGGTCCAATGAGCAGTTCTTC. This sequence encodes CASSLRDRSNEQFF.

This clonotype has just a few counts. V and J are TRBV5-1 and TRBJ2-3, with D perhaps TRBD1 (5 bases). Between the trimmed V and J ends, which lost 1 base and 4 bases, there was a span of 10 bases. The CDR3 is made up of 14 amino acids. CDR1 and CDR2 (germline): SGHRS, YFSETQ. Here the CDR3 DNA reads TGCGCCAGCAGCTTGAAGGGGAACGCAGATACGCAGTATTTT. Residues: CASSLKGNADTQYF.

This clonotype was found a few times. The chain carries TRBV20-1 and TRBJ2-5, with a weak D call TRBD2 (5 bases). Looked up from germline, CDR1 is DFQATT and CDR2 is SNEGSKA (reference sequence). This CDR3 comprises 13 residues. V was shortened by 6 bases and J by 2 bases, with 13 bases between the two germline ends. CDR3 residues: CSAVTTIQETQYF. CDR3 sequence (DNA): TGCAGTGCCGTCACGACTATTCAAGAGACCCAGTACTTC.

This clonotype was observed a few times. CDR3 DNA: TGTGCCAGCAGACCCCTGGACGTTCGGGACGGTGAAAAACTGTTTTTT. Protein sequence: CASRPLDVRDGEKLFF. The J gene is TRBJ1-4, the V gene TRBV27, with D tentatively TRBD1 (5 bases). CDR1 is MNHEY, CDR2 SMNVEV, per germline (reference sequence). Trimming took 6 bases from V and 7 from J, leaving 21 bases between them. This CDR3 is built from 16 residues.

The rearrangement joins TRBV6-2 or TRBV6-3 to TRBJ2-1; D uncertain. Trimming shortened V by 1 base and J by 10 bases, and 8 bases separated the two germline ends. The CDR3 length is 12 residues. From germline, CDR1 is MNHEY and CDR2 SVGEGT. This chain's CDR3 is CASSYFVEEQFF. Here the CDR3 DNA reads TGTGCCAGCAGTTACTTCGTGGAGGAGCAGTTCTTC.

The chain carries TRBV7-2 and TRBJ2-7; tentatively, D is TRBD1 (5 bases). With 3 bases removed from V and 6 bases from J, the gap between germline ends came to 15 bases. The CDR3 runs 14 residues. In germline, CDR1 is SGHTA, CDR2 FQGNSA. CDR3 loop: CASSFTDTTGEQYF. In DNA, the CDR3 is TGTGCCAGCAGCTTTACGGACACTACCGGCGAGCAGTACTTC.

V and J are TRBV4-2 and TRBJ2-1; D gene uncertain. The CDR3 contains 14 residues. The germline V gene has CDR1 LGHNA and CDR2 YNFKEQ. V was pared by 1 base and J by 8 bases, with 12 bases between. The CDR3 DNA is TGTGCCAGCAGCCAAGTAGCTACCGACCATGAGCAGTTCTTC. This codes for CASSQVATDHEQFF.

V gene TRBV10-3 combines with J gene TRBJ2-1; tentative D call: TRBD2 (6 bases). Germline assignment: CDR1 ENHRY and CDR2 SYGVKD. Deletions cut 6 bases from V and 1 base from J, with 22 bases between. The CDR3 is 18 residues long. Written as DNA, the CDR3 is TGTGCCATCAGGACACTAGTTACCGGGAGTAGGTCCTACAATGAGCAGTTCTTC. Translated: CAIRTLVTGSRSYNEQFF.

This clonotype was recorded a few times. The chain carries TRBV6-2 or TRBV6-3 and TRBJ1-1; D is unresolved. V lost 6 bases, J lost 1 base, and 12 bases lay in between. Germline CDR1 MNHEY, CDR2 SVGEGT. The CDR3 has 14 amino acids. CDR3 region: CASSRNGRNTEAFF. CDR3 DNA sequence: TGTGCCAGCAGCCGAAATGGCCGGAACACTGAAGCTTTCTTT.

This clonotype was observed a few times. The chain joins TRBV28 to TRBJ2-7; D call uncertain. The CDR3 runs to 12 residues. V dropped 7 bases and J dropped 0 bases, with 7 bases sitting between them. From germline, CDR1 is MDHEN and CDR2 SYDVKM. CDR3 nucleotides: TGTGCCAGCAAGGGCAGCTCCTACGAGCAGTACTTC. It yields the protein CASKGSSYEQYF.

The rearrangement joins TRBV7-2 to TRBJ2-7; D gene ambiguous. Germline V CDR1 and CDR2: SGHTA, FQGNSA. This CDR3 is built from 15 residues. V was cut by 6 bases and J by 2 bases, with 17 bases left in between. The CDR3 reads CASRTHKGNAYEQYF. In nucleotides, the CDR3 is TGTGCCAGCAGAACCCATAAAGGCAATGCCTACGAGCAGTACTTC. Using reference TRBV7-2 and TRBJ2-7 for the parts outside the CDR3, the full variable domain is GAGVSQSPSNKVTEKGKDVELRCDPISGHTALYWYRQSLGQGLEFLIYFQGNSAPDKSGLPSDRFSAERTGGSVSTLTIQRTQQEDSAVYLCASRTHKGNAYEQYFGPGTRLTVT.

The chain combines TRBV5-1 with TRBJ2-4; the D is unclear. V was pared by 4 bases and J by 2 bases, with 7 bases between. The CDR3 runs to 13 residues. CDR1 and CDR2 from the germline V gene are SGHRS and YFSETQ. The CDR3 loop is CASSLDPKNIQYF. The CDR3 nucleotides read TGCGCCAGCAGCCTTGACCCCAAAAACATTCAGTACTTC.

A few counts support this clonotype. The V and J genes are TRBV7-2 and TRBJ2-5; D may be TRBD1 (5 bases). The CDR3 loop spans 13 amino acids. V lost 5 bases and J 5 bases, leaving 12 bases between the germline ends. CDR1 SGHTA and CDR2 FQGNSA come from the germline V gene. The CDR3 loop is CASSPGALETQYF. The CDR3 DNA sequence: TGTGCCAGCAGCCCTGGGGCCTTGGAGACCCAGTACTTC.

This chain uses TRBV12-3 or TRBV12-4 with TRBJ2-2; 9 nucleotides match TRBD2. The J segment lost 3 bases and the V segment lost 2 bases, leaving 13 bases of the junction unmatched. The length of the CDR3 is 19 residues. As DNA, the CDR3 is TGTGCCAGCAGTTTATCAAATTGGGCGGGGGGGCCGGACACCGGGGAGCTGTTTTTT. Residues: CASSLSNWAGGPDTGELFF.

This clonotype was observed a few times. The chain joins TRBV7-2 to TRBJ2-2; TRBD1 is a possible D gene (6 bases). This CDR3 has 14 amino acids. CDR1 is SGHTA, CDR2 FQGNSA, per germline. The V gene lost 5 bases and the J gene lost 3 bases, with 10 bases spanning the gap. CDR3 sequence: CASSLDRYTGELFF. The CDR3 bases are TGTGCCAGCAGCCTGGACAGATACACCGGGGAGCTGTTTTTT.

This clonotype has a handful of counts. The rearrangement uses TRBV27 and TRBJ2-6; a possible D gene is TRBD1 (5 bases). CDR1 is MNHEY, CDR2 SMNVEV, per germline (reference sequence). Trimming stripped 5 bases from V and 0 bases from J, with 14 bases between. The CDR3 runs 17 residues. CDR3: CASSPQGWPSGANVLTF. The CDR3 region has the DNA TGTGCCAGCAGTCCTCAGGGATGGCCCTCTGGGGCCAACGTCCTGACTTTC. The whole variable domain, filled in from reference TRBV27 and TRBJ2-6, reads EAQVTQNPRYLITVTGKKLTVTCSQNMNHEYMSWYRQDPGLGLRQIYYSMNVEVTDKGDVPEGYKVSRKEKRNFPLILESPSPNQTSLYFCASSPQGWPSGANVLTFGAGSRLTVL.

CDR3 sequence (DNA): TGTGCCAGCAGCTTGGCTTATGAGCAGTTCTTC. Its translation: CASSLAYEQFF. The chain joins TRBV5-6 to TRBJ2-1, with unresolved D. V gave up 0 bases and J gave up 8 bases, with 3 bases separating them. The CDR3 extends over 11 amino acids. Germline lookup yields CDR1 SGHDT and CDR2 YYEEEE. Complete variable domain (other parts from reference TRBV5-6 and TRBJ2-1): DAGVTQSPTHLIKTRGQQVTLRCSPKSGHDTVSWYQQALGQGPQFIFQYYEEEERQRGNFPDRFSGHQFPNYSSELNVNALLLGDSALYLCASSLAYEQFFGPGTRLTVL.

The table lists this clonotype with a few counts. The V call is TRBV20-1, the J call TRBJ2-3, with 13 bases identical to TRBD2. With 1 base clipped from V and 4 bases from J, the junction kept 5 bases outside the gene matches. Germline-derived CDR1 and CDR2 are DFQATT and SNEGSKA (reference sequence). The CDR3 has 16 residues. For the CDR3, the DNA is TGCAGTGCTAGAGTCTGGACTAGCGGGAGCGCAGATACGCAGTATTTT. It specifies CSARVWTSGSADTQYF.

This clonotype was counted ten times or more. The chain carries TRBV10-3 and TRBJ2-1, with 9 nucleotides matching TRBD1. Germline values: CDR1 ENHRY, CDR2 SYGVKD. The V segment lost 0 bases and the J segment 5 bases; nucleotides outside the gene matches: 11. CDR3 size: 18 residues. CDR3 in amino acids: CAISESLTGGGLDNEQFF. CDR3 DNA sequence: TGTGCCATCAGTGAGTCGTTAACAGGGGGCGGCCTTGACAATGAGCAGTTCTTC.

The chain couples TRBV5-1 to TRBJ2-2; D may be TRBD1 (5 bases). V was cut by 0 bases and J by 0 bases, with 9 bases left in between. This CDR3 contains 16 residues. Germline-derived CDR1 and CDR2 are SGHRS and YFSETQ. CDR3 DNA: TGCGCCAGCAGCTTGGCCGGACAAACGAACACCGGGGAGCTGTTTTTT. Amino acids: CASSLAGQTNTGELFF.

Ten or more counts support this clonotype. V usage is TRBV7-9 and J usage is TRBJ2-7, with unresolved D. Per germline, CDR1 SEHNR and CDR2 FQNEAQ (reference sequence). The CDR3 covers 16 residues. V lost 1 base and J 2 bases, leaving 15 bases between the germline ends. The CDR3 bases are TGTGCCAGCAGCTTAGTTGGGCAGTTAAATCCCTACGAGCAGTACTTC. It yields the protein CASSLVGQLNPYEQYF.

This clonotype was seen at least ten times. V and J are TRBV29-1 and TRBJ2-5, with D maybe TRBD1 (5 bases). Trimming took 4 bases from V and 3 from J, leaving 18 bases between them. The germline gives CDR1 SQVTM, CDR2 ANQGSEA. The CDR3 loop spans 15 amino acids. The CDR3 sequence is CSVGKTARAKETQYF. The CDR3, as DNA: TGCAGCGTTGGGAAGACGGCCAGGGCAAAAGAGACCCAGTACTTC.